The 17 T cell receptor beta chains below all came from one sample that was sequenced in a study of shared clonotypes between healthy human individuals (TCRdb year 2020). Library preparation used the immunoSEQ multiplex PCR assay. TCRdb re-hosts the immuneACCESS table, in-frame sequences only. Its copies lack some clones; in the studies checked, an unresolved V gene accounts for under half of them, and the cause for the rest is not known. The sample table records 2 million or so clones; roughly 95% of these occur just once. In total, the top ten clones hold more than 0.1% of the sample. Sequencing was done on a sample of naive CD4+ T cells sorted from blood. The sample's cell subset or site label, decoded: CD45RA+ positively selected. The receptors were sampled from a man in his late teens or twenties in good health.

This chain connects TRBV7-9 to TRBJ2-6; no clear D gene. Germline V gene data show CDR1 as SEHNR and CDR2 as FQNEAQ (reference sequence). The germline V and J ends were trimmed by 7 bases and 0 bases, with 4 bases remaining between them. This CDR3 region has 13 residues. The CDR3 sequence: CASNPSGANVLTF. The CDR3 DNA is TGTGCCAGCAATCCCTCTGGGGCCAACGTCCTGACTTTC.

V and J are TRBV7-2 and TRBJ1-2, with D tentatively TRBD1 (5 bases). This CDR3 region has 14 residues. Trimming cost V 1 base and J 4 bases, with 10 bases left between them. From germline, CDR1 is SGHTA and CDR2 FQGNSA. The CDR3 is CASSLGSGGYGYTF. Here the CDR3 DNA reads TGTGCCAGCAGCTTAGGCAGTGGGGGCTATGGCTACACCTTC.

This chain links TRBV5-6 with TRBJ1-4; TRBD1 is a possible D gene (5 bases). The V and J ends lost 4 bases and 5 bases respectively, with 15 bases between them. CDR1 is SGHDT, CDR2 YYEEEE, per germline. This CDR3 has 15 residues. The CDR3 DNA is TGTGCCAGCAGCGCCCTACAGGTGCAGAATGAAAAACTGTTTTTT. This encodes CASSALQVQNEKLFF. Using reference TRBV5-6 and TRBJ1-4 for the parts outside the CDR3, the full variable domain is DAGVTQSPTHLIKTRGQQVTLRCSPKSGHDTVSWYQQALGQGPQFIFQYYEEEERQRGNFPDRFSGHQFPNYSSELNVNALLLGDSALYLCASSALQVQNEKLFFGSGTQLSVL.

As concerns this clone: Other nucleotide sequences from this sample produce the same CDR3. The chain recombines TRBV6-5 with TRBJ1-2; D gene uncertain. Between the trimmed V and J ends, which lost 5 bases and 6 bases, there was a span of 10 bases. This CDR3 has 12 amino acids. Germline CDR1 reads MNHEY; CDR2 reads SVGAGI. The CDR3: CASSRQGNGYTF. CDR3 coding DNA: TGTGCCAGCAGTAGACAAGGGAATGGCTACACCTTC.

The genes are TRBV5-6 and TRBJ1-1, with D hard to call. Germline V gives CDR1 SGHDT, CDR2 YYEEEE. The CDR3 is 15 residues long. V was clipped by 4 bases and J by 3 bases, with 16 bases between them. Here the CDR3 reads CASSVLHMWDTEAFF. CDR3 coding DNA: TGTGCCAGCAGCGTTTTGCACATGTGGGACACTGAAGCTTTCTTT.

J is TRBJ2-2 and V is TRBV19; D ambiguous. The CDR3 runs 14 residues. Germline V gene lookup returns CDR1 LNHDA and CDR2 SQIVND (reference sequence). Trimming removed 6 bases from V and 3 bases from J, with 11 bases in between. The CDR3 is CASSWEPYTGELFF. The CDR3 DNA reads TGTGCCAGTAGCTGGGAACCCTACACCGGGGAGCTGTTTTTT. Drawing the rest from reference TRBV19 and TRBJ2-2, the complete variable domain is DGGITQSPKYLFRKEGQNVTLSCEQNLNHDAMYWYRQDPGQGLRLIYYSQIVNDFQKGDIAEGYSVSREKKESFPLTVTSAQKNPTAFYLCASSWEPYTGELFFGEGSRLTVL.

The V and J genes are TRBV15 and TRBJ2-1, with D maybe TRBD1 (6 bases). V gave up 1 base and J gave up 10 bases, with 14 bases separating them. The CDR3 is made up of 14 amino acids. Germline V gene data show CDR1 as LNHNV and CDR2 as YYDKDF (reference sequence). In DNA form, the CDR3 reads TGTGCCACCAGCAGAGGGCAGGGGTGGTGGGAGCAGTTCTTC. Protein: CATSRGQGWWEQFF.

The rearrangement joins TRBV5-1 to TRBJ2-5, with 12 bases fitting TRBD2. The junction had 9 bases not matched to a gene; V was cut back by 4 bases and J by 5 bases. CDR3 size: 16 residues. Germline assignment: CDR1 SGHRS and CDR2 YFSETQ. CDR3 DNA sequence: TGCGCCAGCAGCCCGCTAGCGGGGGGGCCTTTGGAGACCCAGTACTTC. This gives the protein CASSPLAGGPLETQYF.

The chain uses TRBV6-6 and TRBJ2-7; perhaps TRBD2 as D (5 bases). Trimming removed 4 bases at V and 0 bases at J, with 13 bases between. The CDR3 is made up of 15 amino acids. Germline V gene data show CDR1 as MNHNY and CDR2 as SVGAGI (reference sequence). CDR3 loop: CASSSDSRGSYEQYF. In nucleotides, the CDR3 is TGTGCCAGCAGTTCGGACTCCCGGGGCTCCTACGAGCAGTACTTC.

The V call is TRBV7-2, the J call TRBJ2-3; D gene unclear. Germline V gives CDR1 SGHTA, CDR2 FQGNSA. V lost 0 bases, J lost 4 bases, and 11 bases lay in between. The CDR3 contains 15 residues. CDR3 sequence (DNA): TGTGCCAGCAGCTTAGCTAGACACCTGCCAGATACGCAGTATTTT. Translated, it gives CASSLARHLPDTQYF.

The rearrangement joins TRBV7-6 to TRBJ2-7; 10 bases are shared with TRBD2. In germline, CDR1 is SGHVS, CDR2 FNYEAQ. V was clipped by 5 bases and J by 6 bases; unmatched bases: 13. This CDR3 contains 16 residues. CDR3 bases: TGTGCCAGCAGCCCTGGTCTAGCGGGGGTGGCTGCCGAGCAGTACTTC. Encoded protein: CASSPGLAGVAAEQYF.

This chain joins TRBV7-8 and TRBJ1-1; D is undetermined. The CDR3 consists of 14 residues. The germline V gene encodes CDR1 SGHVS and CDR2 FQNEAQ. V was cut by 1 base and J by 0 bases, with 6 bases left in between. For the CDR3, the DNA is TGTGCCAGCAGCTTAGGGCGGATGAACACTGAAGCTTTCTTT. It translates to CASSLGRMNTEAFF.

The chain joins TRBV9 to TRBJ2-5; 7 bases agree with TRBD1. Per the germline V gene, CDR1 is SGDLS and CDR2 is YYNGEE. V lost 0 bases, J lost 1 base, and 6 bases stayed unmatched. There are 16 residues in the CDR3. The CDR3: CASSVAARQGQETQYF. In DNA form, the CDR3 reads TGTGCCAGCAGCGTAGCTGCAAGACAGGGCCAAGAGACCCAGTACTTC. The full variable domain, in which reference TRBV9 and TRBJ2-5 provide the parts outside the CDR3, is DSGVTQTPKHLITATGQRVTLRCSPRSGDLSVYWYQQSLDQGLQFLIQYYNGEERAKGNILERFSAQQFPDLHSELNLSSLELGDSALYFCASSVAARQGQETQYFGPGTRLLVL.

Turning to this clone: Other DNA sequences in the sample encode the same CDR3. CDR3 coding DNA: TGTGCCAGCAGTTACTCGGGGTTCGGTGAGCAGTACTTC. It yields the protein CASSYSGFGEQYF. This chain joins TRBV6-6 and TRBJ2-7, with D uncertain. The CDR3 loop spans 13 amino acids. Between the trimmed V and J ends, which lost 0 bases and 7 bases, there was a span of 10 bases. Germline assignment: CDR1 MNHNY and CDR2 SVGAGI (reference sequence).

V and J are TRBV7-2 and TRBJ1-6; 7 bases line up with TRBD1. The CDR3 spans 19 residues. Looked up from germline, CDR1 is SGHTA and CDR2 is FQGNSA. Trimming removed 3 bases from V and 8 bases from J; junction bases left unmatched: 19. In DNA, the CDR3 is TGTGCCAGCAGCTTTTATATAACGGGAGGAGCCACAGGGGATTCACCCCTCCACTTT. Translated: CASSFYITGGATGDSPLHF.

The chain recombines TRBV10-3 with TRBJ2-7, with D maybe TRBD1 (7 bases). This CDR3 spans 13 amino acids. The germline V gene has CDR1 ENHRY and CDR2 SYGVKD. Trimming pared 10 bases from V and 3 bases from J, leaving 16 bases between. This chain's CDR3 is CATEGQSYYEQYF. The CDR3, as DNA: TGTGCCACGGAGGGACAGAGTTACTACGAGCAGTACTTC.

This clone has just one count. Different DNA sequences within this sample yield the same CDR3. The CDR3 protein is CASSLGTGGSQPQHF. CDR3 nucleotides: TGTGCCAGCAGCTTGGGCACAGGGGGTTCTCAGCCCCAGCATTTT. The V call is TRBV7-9, the J call TRBJ1-5, with TRBD1 matching 8 bases. There are 15 residues in the CDR3. Looked up from germline, CDR1 is SEHNR and CDR2 is FQNEAQ (reference sequence). With V trimmed by 3 bases and J by 6 bases, 7 bases remained unmatched. The full variable domain, in which reference TRBV7-9 and TRBJ1-5 provide the parts outside the CDR3, is DTGVSQNPRHKITKRGQNVTFRCDPISEHNRLYWYRQTLGQGPEFLTYFQNEAQLEKSRLLSDRFSAERPKGSFSTLEIQRTEQGDSAMYLCASSLGTGGSQPQHFGDGTRLSIL.